This is a list of T cell receptor beta chains from one sample in a study of T cell repertoires in cytomegalovirus infection. TCRdb reprocessed the reads via MiXCR and lists one record per CDR3 protein. The repertoire includes fewer than 700,000 distinct CDR3 sequences, 24% of them detected once, and roughly 8% sits in the top ten. The sample comprised CD8+ T cells from PBMCs. These receptors all stem from a human donor in good health (CMV status not recorded). Some clones in this sample may be carry-over from other donors' samples. Both conserved end residues are part of each CDR3. D genes are given only for firm matches. Clone size appears in some rows only: once, few, many, or a class for an expanded clone.

-	TRBV28	TRBJ1-1	TRBD1	TGTGCCAGCAGTTTTAGGGGGACAGGGAACACTGAAGCTTTCTTT	CASSFRGTGNTEAFF
-	TRBV28	TRBJ1-5	-	TGTGCCAGCAGTTTAACTTACGGTGAGCCCCAGCATTTT	CASSLTYGEPQHF
few	TRBV14	TRBJ2-5	TRBD1	TGTGCCAGCAGCGAGCCCGGGACAGTTAACCAAGAGACCCAGTACTTC	CASSEPGTVNQETQYF
-	TRBV20-1	TRBJ2-7	-	TGCAGTGCTCCGGACCAGTCGAGATCTTATTTTCCCTACGAGCAGTACTTC	CSAPDQSRSYFPYEQYF
-	TRBV19	TRBJ1-5	TRBD1	TGTGCCAGTAGTATCCCCCCGGACAGGGTGTACAATCAGCCCCAGCATTTT	CASSIPPDRVYNQPQHF
-	TRBV19	TRBJ2-1	TRBD1	TGTGCCAGTAGTATACTCCTACAGGGGCGCTTACACAATGAGCAGTTCTTC	CASSILLQGRLHNEQFF
-	TRBV20-1	TRBJ2-1	-	TGCAGTGCCCCGCTCGGGGGAAACTACAATGAGCAGTTCTTC	CSAPLGGNYNEQFF
-	TRBV7-9	TRBJ2-1	-	TGTGCCAGCAGCTTTCGGGACCGACACAATGAGCAGTTCTTC	CASSFRDRHNEQFF
few	TRBV20-1	TRBJ2-5	-	TGCAGTGCTAGATCTGAGCGAGAGACCCAGTACTTC	CSARSERETQYF
-	TRBV19	TRBJ1-2	TRBD1	TGTGCCAGTCGGTTCGGGACAGGGGATGGCTACACCTTC	CASRFGTGDGYTF
many	TRBV28	TRBJ2-3	-	TGTGCCAGCAGTATCCCCAGGGAATTACCTAGCACAGATACGCAGTATTTT	CASSIPRELPSTDTQYF
many	TRBV5-6	TRBJ2-3	-	TGTGCCAGCAGCTTGAGGATGGGGGAGACTAGAGACTCAGATACGCAGTATTTT	CASSLRMGETRDSDTQYF
-	TRBV5-1	TRBJ1-1	-	TGCGCCAGCAGCTTCGTAACACCAGGGGTAACTGAAGCTTTCTTT	CASSFVTPGVTEAFF
many	TRBV6-5	TRBJ1-6	-	TGTGCCAGCAGGGCAGATACAGATACCTCACCCCTCCACTTT	CASRADTDTSPLHF
few	TRBV28	TRBJ1-5	TRBD1	TGTGCCAGCAGTTTAATCCCAGGGGGGCCTAATCAGCCCCAGCATTTT	CASSLIPGGPNQPQHF
few	TRBV14	TRBJ2-5	TRBD1	TGTGCCAGCAGCCAAACTCCGGGACAGGGTACAGAGACCCAGTACTTC	CASSQTPGQGTETQYF
many	TRBV7-8	TRBJ2-2	-	TGTGCCAGCAGGACCCTTGAGTTAGGGGCCGGGGAGCTGTTTTTT	CASRTLELGAGELFF
-	TRBV20-1	TRBJ1-4	-	TGCAGTGCATACAGAGGTGCCGCGAGGAATGAAAAACTGTTTTTT	CSAYRGAARNEKLFF
few	TRBV6-2/TRBV6-3	TRBJ1-1	-	TGTGCCAGCGGCGAGGCAGTGAACACTGAAGCTTTCTTT	CASGEAVNTEAFF
-	TRBV12-3/TRBV12-4	TRBJ1-2	TRBD1	TGTGCCAGCAGTTTACAAACTTCCGGGACAGGAGCATATGGCTACACCTTC	CASSLQTSGTGAYGYTF
few	TRBV13	TRBJ2-5	TRBD1	TGTGCCAGCAGCGTTTTTACAGGGGTTGAGACCCAGTACTTC	CASSVFTGVETQYF
many	TRBV5-5	TRBJ2-1	TRBD1	TGTGCCAGCAGCCCAGGACAGGGGGACAATGAGCAGTTCTTC	CASSPGQGDNEQFF
-	TRBV14	TRBJ2-1	-	TGTGCCAGCAGCCGGAGGGGCCCCTCCTACAATGAGCAGTTCTTC	CASSRRGPSYNEQFF
many	TRBV20-1	TRBJ2-2	-	TGCAGTGCTAGTAGATTTGAGGGTACCGGGGAGCTGTTTTTT	CSASRFEGTGELFF
-	TRBV20-1	TRBJ2-7	-	TGCAGTGCTAGAGATCGCAGGGGAATAACCTACGAGCAGTACTTC	CSARDRRGITYEQYF
few	TRBV20-1	TRBJ1-2	-	TGCAGTGCGCCCGTCCGGGGGATCTCTGGCTACACCTTC	CSAPVRGISGYTF
-	TRBV7-6	TRBJ1-2	-	TGTGCCAGCAGCTCGGTTACTGGAGGAGGAGGCTACACCTTC	CASSSVTGGGGYTF
-	TRBV6-2/TRBV6-3	TRBJ2-1	TRBD2	TGTGCCAGCAGTCTGGGACTAGCGGGGCCGTCTTACAATGAGCAGTTCTTC	CASSLGLAGPSYNEQFF
-	TRBV6-5	TRBJ2-5	-	TGTGCCAGCAGTCAAGCTTTAACCCAAGAGACCCAGTACTTC	CASSQALTQETQYF
-	TRBV20-1	TRBJ1-5	TRBD1	TGCAGTGCTCGGGACAGGGCCAGCAATCAGCCCCAGCATTTT	CSARDRASNQPQHF
many	TRBV7-2	TRBJ2-7	-	TGTGCCAGCAGCTTAGGGGCGTACCCCTACGAGCAGTACTTC	CASSLGAYPYEQYF
many	TRBV7-8	TRBJ2-1	-	TGTGCCAGCAGCTCTAACCTCAGTTTAATTGACTTAGGGACCTACAATGAGCAGTTCTTC	CASSSNLSLIDLGTYNEQFF
few	TRBV10-3	TRBJ1-1	TRBD1	TGTGCCATCAGTGAGCCTGGGACAGGGGGCACTGAAGCTTTCTTT	CAISEPGTGGTEAFF
many	TRBV7-9	TRBJ1-1	-	TGTGCCAGCAGCTTAGGAGGCGGGGTCATTGAAGCTTTCTTT	CASSLGGGVIEAFF
many	TRBV7-8	TRBJ1-5	-	TGTGCCAGCAGCTTAGCGAAGTATAGCAATCAGCCCCAGCATTTT	CASSLAKYSNQPQHF
few	TRBV27	TRBJ2-5	-	TGTGCCAGCAGTTGGGTTGACAGTCAAGAGACCCAGTACTTC	CASSWVDSQETQYF
many	TRBV27	TRBJ1-5	-	TGTGCCAGCAGTTTCGGAGGGCTAAATCAGCCCCAGCATTTT	CASSFGGLNQPQHF